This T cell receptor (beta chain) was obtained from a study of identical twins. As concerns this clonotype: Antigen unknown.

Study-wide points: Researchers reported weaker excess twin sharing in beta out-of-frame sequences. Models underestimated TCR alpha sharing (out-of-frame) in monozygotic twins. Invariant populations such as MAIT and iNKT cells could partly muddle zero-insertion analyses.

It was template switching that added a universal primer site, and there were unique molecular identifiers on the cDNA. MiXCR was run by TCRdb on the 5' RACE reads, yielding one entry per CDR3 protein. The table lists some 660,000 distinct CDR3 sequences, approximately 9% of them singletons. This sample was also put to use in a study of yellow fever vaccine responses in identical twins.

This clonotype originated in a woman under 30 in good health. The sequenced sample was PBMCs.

CDR3 amino acids: CAISELSTRSEQYF. The CDR3 DNA follows: TGTGCCATCAGTGAGTTATCGACTAGGTCAGAGCAGTACTTC. The rearrangement uses TRBV10-3 and TRBJ2-7; a possible D gene is TRBD2 (6 bases). V gave up 1 base and J gave up 7 bases, with 14 bases separating them. CDR1 is ENHRY, CDR2 SYGVKD, per germline. CDR3 length: 14 residues.